Reported below is one T cell receptor beta chain. At least ten counts were recorded for this clonotype. No cognate antigen has been identified for it. No clone much larger than this one lies a single base away; base qualities are absent. The data are from a study of spatial heterogeneity in lung cancer (dated by TCRdb to between 2019 and 2020). Context from the whole study: More beta-chain than alpha-chain transcripts were consistently detected, likely reflecting higher beta-chain transcript abundance. In the raw uncorrected reads, each unique combination of TCR and UMI appeared on average more than ten times. Nonsynonymous mutation counts, determined by whole-exome sequencing of tumor tissue, were related to features of the TCR repertoire. At surgery, 200 to 250 tumor regions, some 61 matched nontumor lung samples and 45 to 60 PBMC samples were TCR-sequenced for both alpha and beta chains. In non-small cell lung cancer, the study quantitatively compared TCR alpha and beta repertoires across several tumor regions, matched nontumor lung, and blood. Study-wide findings and limitations: Ubiquitous expanded tumor TCRs were detected in blood more often at tumor resection than at routine follow-up. Confirming at a functional level the hypothesis that regional TCRs recognize regional mutations was considered to require additional single-cell paired TCR alpha and beta sequencing.

Libraries were made using 5' RACE. Reads for this sample came from a NextSeq 500. To allow correction of PCR and sequencing errors, the TCR library protocol tagged every TCR cDNA molecule with a unique molecular identifier. The paper's data handling went like this. Decombinator tools were used for TCR identification, UMI-based error correction and CDR3 extraction. Expanded TCRs were defined as those above a frequency of 2 per 1,000, corresponding to the top 1% of the tumor frequency distribution. Rényi diversity was computed with the R vegan package after subsampling each repertoire 100 times to 5,000 TCRs. To build CDR3 similarity networks, amino acid triplet string-kernel similarity was used, and CDR3s were connected when their pairwise similarity was above 0.82. Using fastp trimming at Q25 and MiXCR clonotype assembly, TCRdb reanalyzed the public sequencing data and kept in-frame beta chains. CDR3 protein duplicates are merged, each entry listing the most common genes and DNA. In this record, the V and J calls reflect TCRdb's handling and not the investigators' own analysis. For this sample there are some 50,000 distinct CDR3 sequences; 7.5% to 8% appear just once. The ten largest account for about an eighth of the sample.

V is reduced by 1 base and J by 0 bases, leaving a spacing of 4 bases between them. From the cysteine up to the phenylalanine, the CDR3 has a length of 14 residues. Only the CDR3 DNA stays, 42 bases, in frame from base 1. The time point label, read with the paper, signifies: sample taken at primary tumor resection. Without any cell sorting, TCR sequencing was performed on whole RNA extracted either from tumor and nontumor lung tissue or from cryopreserved PBMC samples. The donors were 65 to 85 patients from the lung TRACERx cohort who had early-stage, untreated non-small cell lung cancer. Only patients for whom sufficient RNA was available from at least two tumor regions were selected for TCR sequencing.

The sequence was collected from a female donor with early-stage non-small cell lung cancer. The sample was PBMCs, taken at surgery. This chain joins TRBV12-3 or TRBV12-4 to TRBJ1-3; the D gene lacks a confident call. The DNA sequence reads TGTGCCAGCAGTTTAGGGATCTCTGGAAACACCATATATTTT. The translation is CASSLGISGNTIYF.